This TCR beta chain was recovered during a study of T cell repertoires in cytomegalovirus infection (dated by TCRdb to between 2018 and 2021). Some background on the complete study: Recently identified HLA-C-restricted CMV epitopes, whose presentation resists viral immunomodulation, were targeted by peptide stimulations together with well-studied HLA-B-restricted epitopes. Donor HLA type was relevant to the analysis, because carriage of CMV infection together with the matching HLA type was indicated by public TCR beta signatures. On the study overall, not on this receptor specifically: Cumulative frequency of public TCR beta family members discriminated carriers of CMV infection plus the relevant HLA type in this cohort and an independent 352-donor cohort. The ex vivo response was dominated by HLA-C-restricted CMV-specific TCR beta clonotypes, which also provided the single most frequent clonotype in two of eight donors.

As for this clonotype: Its antigen has not been determined. Base qualities are not at hand, and no much larger clone is one base apart.

Sequencer: Illumina HiSeq 1500. TCRdb applied fastp at Q25 and MiXCR to the public reads, then kept only in-frame beta chains. Rows with one shared CDR3 protein collapse into an entry with the most common genes and DNA. For this sample there are 800,000 to 950,000 distinct CDR3 sequences; around a third appear just once. Jointly, the top ten make up roughly an eighth of the sample. The meaning of the sample's treatment or condition label: in vitro stimulation with specific CMV peptide epitopes to enrich CMV-specific T cells. Its CDR3 holds 17 amino acids, cysteine through phenylalanine. Of all the DNA, just the CDR3 is kept, 51 bases in frame from base 1. After removal of 3 bases from V and 6 bases from J, the junction retains 13 bases not matched to a gene. CDR1 is given as SNHLY and CDR2 as FYNNEI, both from the germline V gene.

The sequences come from cultured CD8+ T cells from PBMCs, collected from culture after CMV antigen stimulation. The source is a human donor in good health (CMV status not recorded). Some clones in this sample may be carry-over from other donors' samples. The sequence joins TRBV2 to TRBJ1-1, with 10 bases aligning to TRBD1. Here is the DNA: TGTGCCAGCAGTGAGCCGACAGGGGGCTACCCTAATCCTGAAGCTTTCTTT. Translated, this is CASSEPTGGYPNPEAFF.